This T cell receptor beta chain was recovered during a study of T cells in Graves' hyperthyroidism and ophthalmopathy (dated by TCRdb to 2018 to 2020). Regarding the research as a whole: A discovery cohort of roughly 100 patients, fewer than 50 with Graves' ophthalmopathy and approximately 57 with stable Graves' hyperthyroidism, was used to find distinguishing TCR V-J signatures. Once sampling was done, hyperthyroidism patients were given methimazole at a starting dose of 30 mg daily, whereas ophthalmopathy patients were given high-dose intravenous methylprednisolone. Whether ophthalmopathy could be predicted prospectively was tested in an independent validation cohort made up of roughly 19 hyperthyroidism patients plus 17 patients who later progressed to ophthalmopathy. The 75 to 100 discovery patients were divided at random into training and test sets in a 7:3 ratio. The study also compared thyroid tissue and blood T-cell repertoires from five or six Graves' hyperthyroidism patients. According to the paper, TCR Vbeta CDR3 sequencing was carried out on about 140 peripheral blood samples, which came from 40 to 45 ophthalmopathy, about 75 hyperthyroidism and roughly 17 progressor patients.

The TCR beta CDR3 regions were amplified from RNA transcripts. The TCR CDR3 was subjected to a first round of RT-PCR using the HTBI primer set and the Qiagen OneStep RT-PCR kit. Libraries were constructed in a second round of multiplex PCR, after which size selection and purification were performed. Paired-end sequencing of the libraries was performed with 100 bp reads on an Illumina HiSeq2000. Per the source publication's procedure: SOAPnuke was used to process the raw data, with reads discarded if the reads contained adapters or uncalled bases, had a mean Phred below 15, or lacked an exact constant-primer or identifier match. High-quality paired reads were merged using COPE v1.2.5, and each unique nucleotide sequence was defined as a clonotype. MiTCR v1.1 was used to align the clonotypes against IMGT TRBV, TRBD and TRBJ reference segments. The analysis included only V-J combinations with a frequency above 0.0001, which together covered about 99% of the repertoires. A TCS score was defined as the ratio between F50 (clonal expansion) and ExV (chaos), using BLOSUM62-based TCRdist between CDR3 peptides within each V-J. Welch's t-statistics and random forest reduced some 510 V-J features to 13, which were used in a naive Bayes classifier (R e1071). Thyroid-blood repertoire similarity was quantified with the Morisita-Horn index. In TCRdb, the public reads were trimmed at Q25 with fastp and aligned with MiXCR, with productive beta chains retained. Every entry covers one CDR3 protein and lists the most common genes and DNA from its rows. What appears here as the V and J calls and clone size reflects TCRdb's work, not the paper's. Counted in this sample were 530,000 or so distinct CDR3 sequences; around 46% of them appeared once. More than 7.5% of the sample rests with the top ten.

Details on this clonotype: What this receptor recognizes is not known. The sample holds no much larger clone one base away, and base qualities are not on file.

The full study reports these points: In cross-validation, a model built on a 13 V-J signature told ophthalmopathy apart from stable hyperthyroidism with 85% to 90% sensitivity and approximately 84% specificity, and in testing the same model reached 80%/75%. In validation, progression to ophthalmopathy was predicted by the model with approximately 67% sensitivity and roughly 76% specificity, a median of roughly 6 months before onset. No statistical method was used to set the sample size in advance, and investigators knew the group allocation. Blood samples also contained most of the expanded thyroid clonotypes (frequency above 0.001), which suggests that blood repertoires may reflect thyroid immune responses.

Graves' hyperthyroidism was defined as stable when no progression to ophthalmopathy occurred over 18 months of follow-up. Hyperthyroidism patients were aged 18 to 65 years and newly diagnosed, with disease duration of less than 2 months. Patients with uncontrolled infections, other autoimmune diseases, pregnancy or lactation were excluded. Diagnoses were established on the basis of clinical symptoms, serum thyroxine and TRAb, thyroid ultrasound, and orbital computed tomography. Total RNA was extracted using Trizol reagent, and RNA quality was assessed on an Agilent 2100 Bioanalyzer. This clonotype was obtained from a woman under 30 with Graves' hyperthyroidism. The specimen sequenced was peripheral blood or thyroid tissue (not recorded which).

The CDR3 is CASSSFRGGNEQFF. The DNA reads as follows: TGTGCCAGCAGTTCGTTTCGGGGAGGCAATGAGCAGTTCTTC. The chain was built from TRBV2 and TRBJ2-5; the D segment could be TRBD2, given 6 matching bases. The J call is in doubt because the DNA end fits TRBJ2-1 better. The CDR3 sequence holds 14 residues, the cysteine and phenylalanine included. Of all the DNA, just the CDR3 is kept, 42 bases in frame from base 1. CDR1 and CDR2 were assigned from the germline V gene as SNHLY and FYNNEI.